Detailed here is one TCR beta chain. Its antigen is undetermined. Germline V gene sequence: CDR1 MNHEY, CDR2 SVGAGI. There are 14 residues in the CDR3. V dropped 8 bases and J dropped 2; count of bases not matched to a gene: 5. Assay used: immunoSEQ multiplex PCR; TCRdb lists only in-frame clones, some missing. The sample consists of about 53,000 clones, over 60% of them appearing once. Between days 10 and 11 of culture, CD4+ T cells were separated out. This entry comes from a study of vaccination effects on CD4 cells after COVID-19. In the study overall: Cultivation was performed at about 1.8 million PBMC per well with approximately 10 IU/ml IL-2 and around 10 ug/ml peptides added. Study outcomes and limitations: Within healthy vaccinees, only 1 of 255 vaccine-induced clones displayed cross-reactivity with common cold coronaviruses.

The clonotype comes from a human donor who received a COVID-19 vaccine. V and J are TRBV6-5 and TRBJ2-1, with 8 bases fitting TRBD1. This specimen consisted of CD4+ T cells from PBMCs cultured without peptide, obtained before COVID-19 vaccination. The CDR3 DNA reads as TGTGCCAGCCGTAGACAGGGGACCTACAATGAGCAGTTCTTC. Protein: CASRRQGTYNEQFF.